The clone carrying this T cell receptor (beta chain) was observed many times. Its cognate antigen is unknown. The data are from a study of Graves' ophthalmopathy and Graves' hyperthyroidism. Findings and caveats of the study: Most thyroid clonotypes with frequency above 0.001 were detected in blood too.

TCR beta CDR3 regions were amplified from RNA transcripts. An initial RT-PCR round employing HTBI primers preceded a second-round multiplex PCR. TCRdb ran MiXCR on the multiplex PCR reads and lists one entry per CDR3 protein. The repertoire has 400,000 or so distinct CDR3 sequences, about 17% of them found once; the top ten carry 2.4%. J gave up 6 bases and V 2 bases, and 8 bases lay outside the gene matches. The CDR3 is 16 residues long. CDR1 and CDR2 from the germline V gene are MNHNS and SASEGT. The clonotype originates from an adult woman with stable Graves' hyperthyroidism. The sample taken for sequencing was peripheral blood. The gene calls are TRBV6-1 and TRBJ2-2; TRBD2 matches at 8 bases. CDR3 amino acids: CASSESGSGGAGELFF. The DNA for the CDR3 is TGTGCCAGCAGTGAAAGCGGGAGTGGAGGGGCCGGGGAGCTGTTTTTT.